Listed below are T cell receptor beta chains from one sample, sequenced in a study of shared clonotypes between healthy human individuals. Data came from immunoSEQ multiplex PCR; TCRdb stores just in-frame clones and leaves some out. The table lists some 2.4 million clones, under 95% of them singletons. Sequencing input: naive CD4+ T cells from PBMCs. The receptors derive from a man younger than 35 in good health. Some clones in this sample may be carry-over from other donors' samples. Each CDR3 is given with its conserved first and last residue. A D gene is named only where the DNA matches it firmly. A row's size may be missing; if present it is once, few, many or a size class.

CDR3: CASSVDWTNTGELFF; DNA: TGTGCCAGCAGCGTGGACTGGACGAACACCGGGGAGCTGTTTTTT; D: .; J: TRBJ2-2; size: .; V: TRBV5-4
CDR3: CASSQRSEYEQFF; DNA: TGTGCCAGCTCGCAGCGTTCCGAGTATGAGCAGTTCTTC; D: .; J: TRBJ2-1; size: .; V: TRBV27
CDR3: CASSWGQGTENTGELFF; DNA: TGCGCCAGCAGCTGGGGCCAGGGGACAGAAAACACCGGGGAGCTGTTTTTT; D: TRBD1; J: TRBJ2-2; size: .; V: TRBV5-1
CDR3: CASSPLGVVNTEAFF; DNA: TGTGCCAGCAGTCCCTTGGGAGTGGTGAACACTGAAGCTTTCTTT; D: .; J: TRBJ1-1; size: .; V: TRBV28
CDR3: CASSHRRGLGIDEQFF; DNA: TGTGCCAGCAGCCACCGGCGGGGACTCGGAATCGATGAGCAGTTCTTC; D: .; J: TRBJ2-1; size: .; V: TRBV14
CDR3: CASSIVWTSGYNEQFF; DNA: TGTGCCAGTAGTATAGTTTGGACTAGCGGATACAATGAGCAGTTCTTC; D: TRBD2; J: TRBJ2-1; size: .; V: TRBV19
CDR3: CARKNNPGDAGTNEKLFF; DNA: TGTGCCAGGAAAAACAACCCAGGGGATGCCGGAACTAATGAAAAACTGTTTTTT; D: .; J: TRBJ1-4; size: .; V: TRBV27
CDR3: CASSEPGGSYNEQFF; DNA: TGTGCCAGCAGTGAGCCCGGGGGATCTTACAATGAGCAGTTCTTC; D: .; J: TRBJ2-1; size: .; V: TRBV25-1
CDR3: CASSFLVAGAEQYF; DNA: TGCGCCAGCAGCTTCCTCGTTGCGGGAGCCGAGCAGTACTTC; D: TRBD2; J: TRBJ2-7; size: once; V: TRBV5-1
CDR3: CASSPRLAGVGNEQFF; DNA: TGCGCCAGCAGCCCCCGGTTAGCGGGAGTGGGGAATGAGCAGTTCTTC; D: TRBD2; J: TRBJ2-1; size: .; V: TRBV5-1
CDR3: CASSRAGGPRSYEQYF; DNA: TGTGCCAGCAGTAGAGCGGGAGGCCCTAGGTCCTACGAGCAGTACTTC; D: TRBD2; J: TRBJ2-7; size: .; V: TRBV27
CDR3: CASSLGTELGYTF; DNA: TGTGCCAGCAGCCTCGGGACAGAGCTCGGCTACACCTTC; D: TRBD1; J: TRBJ1-2; size: .; V: TRBV5-6